The source of this T cell receptor (beta chain) is a study of human T cells and chemical hapten exposure. The CDR3 loop spans 16 amino acids. Germline V gene lookup returns CDR1 LNHNV and CDR2 YYDKDF (reference sequence). Between the trimmed V and J ends, which lost 0 bases and 6 bases, there was a span of 15 bases. TCRdb passed the RACE reads through MiXCR, listing each CDR3 protein once. The sample shows about 190,000 distinct CDR3 sequences, around a quarter of them seen only once. Documented time point: patch test 3, about 24 weeks after DPC sensitization. Documented treatment: therapeutic diphenylcyclopropenone sensitization with weekly scalp DPC.

The receptor was isolated from a woman aged 40 to 49 with alopecia areata. Some clones in this sample may be carry-over from other donors' samples. The material was whole blood, obtained in connection with sensitization to the hapten diphenylcyclopropenone (DPC). The chain is built from TRBV15 and TRBJ2-1; weak D call: TRBD2 (5 bases). The CDR3 DNA follows: TGTGCCACCAGCAGAGATCGAGGGTCGGTCGTCAATGAGCAGTTCTTC. Protein: CATSRDRGSVVNEQFF.